This T cell receptor (beta chain) comes out of a study of beta chain features in type 1 diabetes. About the research overall: In all, 85 million to 130 million sorted cells from all samples were analyzed. Study-wide findings and caveats: Diminished insertions and augmented deletions at VDJ junctions characterized type 1 diabetes patients. Healthy donors had naive, central memory and Treg TCRB repertoires that appeared less similar than those seen among patients.

About this clone itself: Its antigen is unknown.

Every bit of the isolated RNA underwent reverse transcription, so sequencing read expressed TCRB transcripts. About 3.57 million reads, on average, came from each naive, central memory and regulatory T cell sample. TCRdb keeps only in-frame clones here, not all; method: immunoSEQ multiplex PCR. The sample lists 850,000 to 900,000 clones, roughly a sixth occurring once. V dropped 3 bases and J dropped 4 bases, with 6 bases sitting between them. Germline lookup yields CDR1 MNHNY and CDR2 SVGAGI (reference sequence). This CDR3 is built from 12 residues. This clonotype was sampled from a woman in her late teens or twenties in good health. Source material: naive CD4+ T cells from blood. J is TRBJ1-1 and V is TRBV6-6; the D gene is possibly TRBD1 (5 bases). This chain's CDR3 is CASSYGGTEAFF. CDR3 nucleotides: TGTGCCAGCAGTTATGGGGGCACTGAAGCTTTCTTT.